The source of this TCR beta chain is a study of blood T cell repertoires in COVID-19. Across the study: The study drew acute and convalescent COVID-19 samples from the United States, Italy and Spain. T cells, B-cell-depleted T cells, or PBMCs provided the cDNA or gDNA that served as material.

In the original analysis: Estimation of nucleated cell counts relied on the amplification of reference gene primers. The table came from immunoSEQ multiplex PCR; TCRdb's copy has only in-frame clones and leaves some out. That table gives V, J and clone size, and the DNA gave D and trimming. The table lists 30,000 to 40,000 clones, 85% of them singletons. The V end was cut by 5 bases, the J end by 1 base, with 20 bases between. The CDR3 covers 17 residues. CDR1 MNHEY and CDR2 SMNVEV come from the germline V gene (reference sequence). The sequenced sample consisted of peripheral blood. The rearrangement links TRBV27 to TRBJ1-2; perhaps TRBD1 as D (6 bases). The TCR was taken from a man aged 60 to 69 with active or convalescent COVID-19. The CDR3 is CASSPDLGQSINYGYTF. The DNA of the CDR3 is TGTGCCAGCAGTCCCGACCTCGGACAGAGCATTAACTATGGCTACACCTTC.